The rows below give T cell receptor beta chains drawn from one sample of a study of neurological immune-mediated disorders. From the 5' RACE reads, TCRdb called clonotypes with MiXCR, one entry per CDR3 protein. The profile shows roughly 19,000 distinct CDR3 sequences, 6% to 8% of them singletons. The sample comprised CD8+ T cells from blood. The receptors were sampled from a woman aged 25 to 39 with HTLV-1-associated myelopathy (HAM/TSP). CDR3s leave out the opening cysteine and the closing phenylalanine or tryptophan. Each record gives: V gene, D gene, J gene, CDR3 length, CDR3 protein. A D gene is named only where the DNA matches it firmly.

v_gene: TRBV14; d_gene: NA; j_gene: TRBJ1-1; len: 9; CDR3aa: ASSQYSEAF
v_gene: TRBV12-3/TRBV12-4; d_gene: NA; j_gene: TRBJ2-7; len: 11; CDR3aa: ASTGMGPTEQY
v_gene: TRBV20-1; d_gene: TRBD2; j_gene: TRBJ2-1; len: 14; CDR3aa: SARDPQREGMNEQF
v_gene: TRBV6-1; d_gene: NA; j_gene: TRBJ2-1; len: 8; CDR3aa: ASRYNEQF
v_gene: TRBV3-1; d_gene: NA; j_gene: TRBJ2-7; len: 12; CDR3aa: ASSQERAAYEQY
v_gene: TRBV20-1; d_gene: NA; j_gene: TRBJ1-3; len: 14; CDR3aa: SARDFWESSGNTIY
v_gene: TRBV7-9; d_gene: NA; j_gene: TRBJ2-7; len: 10; CDR3aa: ASSAQAYEQY
v_gene: TRBV5-1; d_gene: NA; j_gene: TRBJ1-1; len: 12; CDR3aa: ASSLAWENTEAF
v_gene: TRBV7-9; d_gene: TRBD1; j_gene: TRBJ1-1; len: 14; CDR3aa: ASSTWTGGVGTEAF
v_gene: TRBV9; d_gene: NA; j_gene: TRBJ1-1; len: 12; CDR3aa: ASSVGTGHTEAF
v_gene: TRBV2; d_gene: NA; j_gene: TRBJ2-3; len: 13; CDR3aa: ASSESPGGTDTQY
v_gene: TRBV11-2; d_gene: NA; j_gene: TRBJ2-7; len: 15; CDR3aa: ASSLGLGLGRGGEQY
v_gene: TRBV29-1; d_gene: TRBD1; j_gene: TRBJ2-6; len: 13; CDR3aa: SVDVTGAGANVLT
v_gene: TRBV20-1; d_gene: NA; j_gene: TRBJ1-5; len: 14; CDR3aa: SARGQSDSGNQPQH
v_gene: TRBV20-1; d_gene: TRBD2; j_gene: TRBJ2-7; len: 11; CDR3aa: SADLAGNYEQY